Below are 12 T cell receptor beta chains sequenced from a single sample in a study of response to subunit inactivated influenza vaccine. TCRdb fed the RT-PCR reads into MiXCR, producing one record per CDR3 protein. The data show around 850,000 distinct CDR3 sequences, 15% to 20% seen once. This specimen was PBMCs from blood, taken more than 4 days after vaccination. Receptors originate from a middle-aged man who received an inactivated influenza vaccine.

The chain combines TRBV7-2 with TRBJ2-3, with D unclear. Germline lookup yields CDR1 SGHTA and CDR2 FQGNSA. Trimming took 9 bases from V and 10 from J, leaving 8 bases between them. The CDR3 extends over 9 amino acids. CDR3 sequence reads: CASGPPQYF. The CDR3, as DNA: TGTGCCAGTGGCCCCCCGCAGTATTTT.

The chain employs TRBV10-3 and TRBJ2-5; D is unresolved. The CDR3 contains 13 residues. V dropped 3 bases and J dropped 5 bases, with 10 bases sitting between them. The germline gives CDR1 ENHRY, CDR2 SYGVKD. DNA of the CDR3: TGTGCCATCAGTGAACCTCCGAGGGAGACCCAGTACTTC. Amino acids: CAISEPPRETQYF.

This clonotype was seen a few times. This sequence joins TRBV24-1 and TRBJ1-5; 7 bases fit TRBD1. Per the germline V gene, CDR1 is KGHDR and CDR2 is SFDVKD. The CDR3 loop spans 14 amino acids. The V segment lost 6 bases and the J segment 3 bases; nucleotides outside the gene matches: 4. CDR3 DNA sequence: TGTGCCACCAGTCAGGGGGGGTTCAATCAGCCCCAGCATTTT. It yields the protein CATSQGGFNQPQHF.

The V and J genes are TRBV3-1 and TRBJ1-2, with D perhaps TRBD1 (5 bases). Germline V gene data show CDR1 as LGHDT and CDR2 as YNNKEL (reference sequence). Between the trimmed V and J ends, which lost 3 bases and 3 bases, there was a span of 11 bases. The CDR3 is 14 residues long. In DNA, the CDR3 is TGTGCCAGCAGCCAGGGTGACAGATACTATGGCTACACCTTC. Translating it yields CASSQGDRYYGYTF.

V usage is TRBV5-1 and J usage is TRBJ1-2; TRBD1 is a possible D gene (6 bases). The germline gives CDR1 SGHRS, CDR2 YFSETQ. The CDR3 totals 15 residues. V lost 7 bases and J 1 base, leaving 17 bases between the germline ends. CDR3 loop: CASGHGGLYNYGYTF. In nucleotides, the CDR3 is TGCGCCAGCGGCCATGGGGGGCTCTATAACTATGGCTACACCTTC.

This clonotype has a handful of counts. The chain combines TRBV12-3 or TRBV12-4 with TRBJ1-5; the D is unclear. The V end was cut by 3 bases, the J end by 8 bases, with 11 bases between. The CDR3 totals 13 residues. CDR3 sequence (DNA): TGTGCCAGCAGTTTGGTCCCTGGGGAGCCCCAGCATTTT. Translation gives CASSLVPGEPQHF.

This clonotype was picked up a small number of times. The genes are TRBV11-2 and TRBJ2-1, with 9 positions matching TRBD2. Losses at the gene ends were 5 bases for V and 5 bases for J; bases not matched to a gene: 16. CDR1 is SGHAT, CDR2 FQNNGV, per germline. The length of the CDR3 is 18 residues. CDR3 amino acids: CASSPTSGVSKADNEQFF. CDR3 nucleotides: TGTGCCAGCAGCCCGACTAGCGGAGTCAGTAAGGCCGACAATGAGCAGTTCTTC. The complete variable domain, with remaining parts taken from reference TRBV11-2 and TRBJ2-1, reads EAGVAQSPRYKIIEKRQSVAFWCNPISGHATLYWYQQILGQGPKLLIQFQNNGVVDDSQLPKDRFSAERLKGVDSTLKIQPAKLEDSAVYLCASSPTSGVSKADNEQFFGPGTRLTVL.

This clonotype has a handful of counts. The chain is built from TRBV28 and TRBJ1-6; 8 bases match TRBD1. The V gene end was trimmed by 4 bases and the J gene end by 1 base; junction bases not matched to a gene: 6. Germline values: CDR1 MDHEN, CDR2 SYDVKM. The CDR3 has 17 amino acids. CDR3 bases: TGTGCCAGCAGTTCTCAGACAGGGGCGTCCTATAATTCACCCCTCCACTTT. It translates to CASSSQTGASYNSPLHF.

This clonotype was detected a few times. This chain links TRBV3-1 with TRBJ2-7, with D uncertain. V dropped 1 base and J dropped 5 bases, with 6 bases sitting between them. Germline assignment: CDR1 LGHDT and CDR2 YNNKEL (reference sequence). The CDR3 has 12 residues. The CDR3 here is CASSQALNEQYF. The CDR3 DNA sequence: TGTGCCAGCAGCCAAGCTTTGAACGAGCAGTACTTC.

The rearrangement joins TRBV6-1 to TRBJ1-1; TRBD1 might be the D (6 bases). This CDR3 is built from 13 residues. Deletions cut 4 bases from V and 7 bases from J, with 13 bases between. Looked up from germline, CDR1 is MNHNS and CDR2 is SASEGT. CDR3 DNA: TGTGCCAGCAGTGTAGGGGGGGCCTATGAAGCTTTCTTT. This gives the protein CASSVGGAYEAFF.

This clonotype was observed a few times. The chain carries TRBV24-1 and TRBJ2-2; possible D gene TRBD1, 5 bases. V shed 3 bases and J shed 6 bases, with 10 bases lying between them. The length of the CDR3 is 14 residues. Germline CDR1 reads KGHDR; CDR2 reads SFDVKD. The CDR3 DNA is TGTGCCACCAGTGATCCCAGGGCGGCCGGGGAGCTGTTTTTT. Its translation is CATSDPRAAGELFF.

The rearrangement links TRBV5-1 to TRBJ2-5; D assignment may be TRBD1 or TRBD2 (5 bases each). The CDR3 is 16 amino acids. CDR1 is SGHRS and CDR2 is YFSETQ in the germline V gene. V was trimmed by 2 bases and J by 1 base, leaving 15 bases between them. CDR3 bases: TGCGCCAGCAGCTTTTTGGGGCGGAGGTCCCAAGAGACCCAGTACTTC. Its translation: CASSFLGRRSQETQYF.